The T cell receptor beta chain under discussion was sequenced for a study of T cell responses to AZD1222 COVID-19 vaccine. Points on this clone: Its antigen is unknown.

The germline gives CDR1 SGHTA, CDR2 FQGTGA. The CDR3 covers 15 residues. J was trimmed by 6 bases and V by 5 bases; bases with no gene match: 7. The study, taken as a whole, reports: In the spike-specific TCR repertoire, nearly half reportedly target unmutated variant regions. Dominant CD4 TCR responses targeted spike regions 160-218 and 743-854.

TCRdb keeps only in-frame clones here, not all; method: immunoSEQ multiplex PCR. The sample has 110,000 or so clones; around 89% are singletons. The receptor was derived from an adult who received the AZD1222 COVID-19 vaccine. The gene calls are TRBV7-3 and TRBJ2-1; 10 bases are a match to TRBD2. The starting material was peripheral blood, obtained 28 days after the second AZD1222 dose. The CDR3 nucleotides are TGTGCCAGCAGCCAAGCGGGAGGGCCGGGCAATGAGCAGTTCTTC. Translation: CASSQAGGPGNEQFF.